The present T cell receptor (beta chain) was sequenced within a study of neurological immune-mediated disorders. Points from the study as a whole: The study phylogenetically grouped the repertoires of 18 of 34 multiple sclerosis patients into one related-CDR3 cluster, a possible signature. Expansion of TCR clones was greatest in HTLV-1-associated myelopathy and smallest in multiple sclerosis, where it fell below that of healthy controls.

Unsorted libraries were prepared from 2 million PBMCs held at -80 C. CDR3 length: 10 amino acids. Germline CDR1 and CDR2: DFQATT and SNEGSKA (reference sequence). Synthesis of cDNA used 5'RACE (with 10-nucleotide random UMIs). Using its own MiXCR run on the 5' RACE reads, TCRdb lists one record per CDR3 protein. This repertoire shows 42,000 or so distinct CDR3 sequences, 2.5% found once; its top ten account for roughly 12%. Comment on this clonotype: Its target is unknown. A read error may produce the germline difference seen at one junction end.

Material: PBMCs. The TCR comes from a man aged 30-40 years with multiple sclerosis. The V gene is TRBV20-1, the J gene TRBJ2-5; no clear D gene. The CDR3 region is CSAQEENQYF. CDR3 DNA: TGCAGTGCTCAGGAAGAGAACCAGTACTTC.